This T cell receptor beta chain is drawn from a study of beta chain features in type 1 diabetes. Study-level findings and limits: When Type 1 diabetes patients were examined, their TCRB CDR3s proved moderately but significantly shorter in all four CD4+ subsets.

Sorted populations were all over 95% pure. In regard to this clone: Its specificity is unknown.

Reverse transcription of all isolated RNA meant that expressed TCRB transcripts were sequenced. Assay: immunoSEQ multiplex PCR; the TCRdb copy retains only in-frame clones and omits some. This sample has 300,000 to 350,000 clones, with over 7% found just once. Germline lookup yields CDR1 SGHRS and CDR2 YFSETQ. This CDR3 contains 14 residues. V trimming: 4 bases; J trimming: 4 bases; junction bases outside the gene matches: 6. This clonotype was sampled from a man younger than 40 with type 1 diabetes. This sequence joins TRBV5-1 and TRBJ2-7, with 9 nucleotides matching TRBD1. The sequenced sample was central memory CD4+ T cells from blood. The CDR3 sequence is CASSVGQGAYEQYF. The CDR3 DNA follows: TGCGCCAGCAGCGTGGGACAGGGCGCTTACGAGCAGTACTTC.